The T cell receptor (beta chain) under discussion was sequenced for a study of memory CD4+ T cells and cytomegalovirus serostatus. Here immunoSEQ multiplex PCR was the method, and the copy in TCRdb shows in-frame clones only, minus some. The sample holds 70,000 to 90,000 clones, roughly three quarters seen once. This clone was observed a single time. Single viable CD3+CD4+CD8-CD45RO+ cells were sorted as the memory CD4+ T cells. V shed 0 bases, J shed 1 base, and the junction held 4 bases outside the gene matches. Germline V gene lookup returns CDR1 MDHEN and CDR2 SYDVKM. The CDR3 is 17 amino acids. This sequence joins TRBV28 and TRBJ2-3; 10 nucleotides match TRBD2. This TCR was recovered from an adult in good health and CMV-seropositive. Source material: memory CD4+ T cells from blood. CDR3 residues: CASSLWASGGGTDTQYF. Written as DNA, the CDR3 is TGTGCCAGCAGTTTATGGGCCAGCGGGGGGGGCACAGATACGCAGTATTTT.